A single T cell receptor beta chain is shown here with its context. The CDR3 runs to 15 residues. Germline CDR1 reads MNHEY; CDR2 reads SMNVEV (reference sequence). With V trimmed by 0 bases and J by 4 bases, 5 bases remained unmatched. These data originate in a study of blood T cell repertoires in COVID-19. Overall study context: Acute-phase and convalescent COVID-19 samples originated in the United States, Italy and Spain.

The authors' processing: Estimation of nucleated cell counts relied on the amplification of reference gene primers. Profiling relied on immunoSEQ multiplex PCR, and the TCRdb table lists in-frame clones only, not all of them. V and J calls and clone size are copied from that table; D and trimming were computed from the DNA. This table has 150,000 to 200,000 clones, about 85% appearing once. Material for sequencing was peripheral blood. The receptor was isolated from a man in his fifties or sixties who had recovered from COVID-19. The chain carries TRBV27 and TRBJ2-7; 8 bases line up with TRBD2. CDR3 nucleotide sequence: TGTGCCAGCAGTTTATCGGGCGGGGGGCAGTACGAGCAGTACTTC. It is translated as CASSLSGGGQYEQYF.